This record concerns one T cell receptor beta chain sequence. The antigen it recognizes is unknown. No much larger clone exists at a distance of one base, and base qualities are not known. Every donor was a healthy Caucasian. Libraries were built with 5' RACE. For sequencing, an Illumina HiSeq 2000 was employed. Template switching added a universal primer binding site, and the final cDNA carried a unique molecular identifier that allowed TCR cDNA molecules to be counted accurately. Specific primers in the conserved constant-segment region were used to synthesize first-strand cDNA for TCR alpha and beta chains. To control for contamination, every cDNA library carried two barcodes: a SMART-Mk sample barcode plus Illumina barcodes. Two successive PCR steps introduced TruSeq adapter sequences along with Illumina sample barcodes. The TCR alpha and beta cDNA libraries were sequenced on the Illumina HiSeq platform using custom primers. The authors' pipeline ran thus. Unique molecular identifiers were extracted from raw reads with MiGEC, and CDR3 positions were determined with MiXCR. For each individual, recombination models were inferred using an EM algorithm with the repgenHMM and IGoR tools. The analysis of shared clonotypes was done with the tcR package in R, with sharing normalized by the product of cloneset sizes. To study raw recombination free of thymic and clonal selection effects, out-of-frame nonproductive sequences were analyzed. In-frame beta chains were kept once TCRdb had trimmed the public reads at Q25 with fastp and called clones with MiXCR. Records with the same CDR3 protein are collapsed into one entry carrying the most frequent genes and DNA. TCRdb's processing, not the study's, gives the V and J calls here. The sample table records 1.5 million or so distinct CDR3 sequences; roughly 35% of these occur just once. Jointly, the top ten make up approximately 0.25% of the sample.

The data were obtained in a study of identical twins (dated by TCRdb to 2015 to 2016). Turning to the overall study: The study deep-sequenced TCR alpha and beta repertoires from monozygotic twins, unrelated adults of various ages and cord blood to test whether fetal clonotypes persist. To rule out contamination, the twin experiments were replicated at different times with different library preparation protocols. Summary of the overall study and its limitations: Invariant T cells such as MAIT and iNKT could partly confound zero-insertion analyses, although diverse VJ usage argued against such confounding for most clonotypes. Out-of-frame TCR alpha sharing in monozygotic twins was systematically underestimated by recombination models, whereas sharing between unrelated individuals was in agreement with the recombination models. Fewer insertions were carried by abundant cord blood beta clonotypes, a similar but weaker trend appeared in young adult naive repertoires, and no such trend appeared in memory repertoires. Compared with coincidental sharing between unrelated individuals, out-of-frame TCR alpha sequences shared between twins showed an excess of sequences with low generation probability. The excess sharing between twins in beta out-of-frame sequences was weaker because fewer shared sequences reduced the signal-to-noise ratio. Conclusions relied on cross-sectional statistical analysis, since the same donors could not be followed over many years.

Reading the germline V gene gives CDR1 SGDLS and CDR2 YYNGEE. Reading from cysteine to phenylalanine, the CDR3 counts 17 amino acids. The read is trimmed to its CDR3 DNA, 51 bases read in frame from base 1. For this chain, trimming is 0 bases at the V end and 4 bases at the J end, and the number of junction bases without a gene match is 11. This receptor chain uses TRBV9 and TRBJ2-5; TRBD1 matches 8 bases in the middle. The source is a newborn girl in good health. The sample comprised cord blood. The DNA sequence is given as TGTGCCAGCAGCGTAGACTCCCAGGGGGCCCCAATAGAGACCCAGTACTTC. Its protein is CASSVDSQGAPIETQYF.